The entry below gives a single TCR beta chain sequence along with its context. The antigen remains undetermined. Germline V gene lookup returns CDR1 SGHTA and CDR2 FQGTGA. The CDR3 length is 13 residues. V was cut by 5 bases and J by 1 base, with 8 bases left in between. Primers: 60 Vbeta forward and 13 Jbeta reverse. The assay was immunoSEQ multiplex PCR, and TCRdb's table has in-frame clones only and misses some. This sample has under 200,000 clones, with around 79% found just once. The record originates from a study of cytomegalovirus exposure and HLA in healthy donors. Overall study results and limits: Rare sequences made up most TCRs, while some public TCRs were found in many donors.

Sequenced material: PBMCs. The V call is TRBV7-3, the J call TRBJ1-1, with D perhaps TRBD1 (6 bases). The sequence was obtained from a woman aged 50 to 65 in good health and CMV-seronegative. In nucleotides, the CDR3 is TGTGCCAGCAGCAGGACAGCGAACACTGAAGCTTTCTTT. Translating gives CASSRTANTEAFF.